Sequencing of this T cell receptor (beta chain) was carried out in a study of early stage breast cancer tumors. Study-level results: Commonly generated sequences made up most enriched TCRB sequences shared between patients.

The repertoire was sequenced with immunoSEQ multiplex PCR; TCRdb's copy has only in-frame clones and lacks some. The data show about 28,000 clones, 70% to 75% seen once. Concerning this clone itself: The antigen is unknown.

The sample comprised blood. The sequence was collected from a person in their 40s with breast cancer.

This chain's CDR3 is CASSLPGLYEQYF. CDR3 in DNA: TGTGCCAGCAGTTTACCGGGGCTCTACGAGCAGTACTTC. V is TRBV28 and J is TRBJ2-7, with D perhaps matching TRBD1 or TRBD2 (5 bases each). The germline CDR1 and CDR2 sequences are MDHEN and SYDVKM. V dropped 2 bases and J dropped 3 bases, with 8 bases sitting between them. CDR3 length: 13 amino acids. The whole variable domain, filled in from reference TRBV28 and TRBJ2-7, reads DVKVTQSSRYLVKRTGEKVFLECVQDMDHENMFWYRQDPGLGLRLIYFSYDVKMKEKGDIPEGYSVSREKKERFSLILESASTNQTSMYLCASSLPGLYEQYFGPGTRLTVT.